Listed here are 32 T cell receptor beta chains from one sample, sequenced in a study of T cell repertoires in cytomegalovirus infection. TCRdb passed the reads through MiXCR, listing each CDR3 protein once. The data hold more than 650,000 distinct CDR3 sequences, with 35% to 40% observed a single time. Input material: PBMCs. Receptors originate from a human donor in good health (CMV status not recorded). Some clones in this sample may be carry-over from other donors' samples.

On this clonotype: Germline is not matched at one junction end, which may reflect a read error. This chain links TRBV19 with TRBJ1-1, with D tentatively TRBD1 (5 bases). This CDR3 contains 13 residues. Germline V CDR1 and CDR2: LNHDA, SQIVND (reference sequence). CDR3 region: CASIGGLNAEAFF. DNA of the CDR3: TGTGCCAGTATCGGGGGTTTGAACGCTGAAGCTTTCTTT.

At least ten counts were recorded for this clonotype. The rearrangement uses TRBV7-9 and TRBJ2-1; possibly TRBD2 for D (5 bases). Trimming stripped 6 bases from V and 4 bases from J, with 13 bases between. CDR1 SEHNR and CDR2 FQNEAQ come from the germline V gene (reference sequence). The length of the CDR3 is 14 residues. The CDR3 nucleotides read TGTGCCAGCAGTTATCCGGACTTTTACAATGAGCAGTTCTTC. This translates into CASSYPDFYNEQFF.

The sample holds many counts of this clonotype. V usage is TRBV12-5 and J usage is TRBJ2-5, with 13 bases fitting TRBD2. There are 16 residues in the CDR3. V gave up 6 bases and J gave up 3 bases; unmatched junction bases: 7. Germline V CDR1 and CDR2: LGHNT, FRNRAP. CDR3 in amino acids: CASGFRTSGGEETQYF. The CDR3 DNA sequence: TGTGCTAGTGGCTTCCGGACTAGCGGGGGTGAAGAGACCCAGTACTTC.

This clonotype was counted a few times. The chain joins TRBV28 to TRBJ2-2; 7 nucleotides align to TRBD2. Losses at the gene ends were 6 bases for V and 5 bases for J; bases not matched to a gene: 3. CDR3 length equals 13 residues. The germline CDR1 and CDR2 sequences are MDHEN and SYDVKM. The CDR3, as DNA: TGTGCCAGCAGGGCCGGGGGGACCGGGGAGCTGTTTTTT. Translation: CASRAGGTGELFF.

In its sample, this clonotype was seen many times. This chain joins TRBV7-4 and TRBJ2-3; D remains unclear. The CDR3 covers 13 residues. Germline CDR1 is SGHVT and CDR2 is SQSDAQ. With 1 base removed from V and 2 bases from J, the gap between germline ends came to 4 bases. The CDR3, as DNA: TGTGCCAGCAGCTTAGATCCCACAGATACGCAGTATTTT. Translation gives CASSLDPTDTQYF.

The V call is TRBV12-3 or TRBV12-4, the J call TRBJ2-3, with 7 positions matching TRBD1. The V and J ends lost 5 bases and 1 base, in that order; junction bases with no gene match: 9. The CDR3 is made up of 16 amino acids. CDR3 sequence: CASSLRDSEGTDTQYF. In DNA, the CDR3 is TGTGCCAGCAGTCTCCGGGACAGCGAGGGCACAGATACGCAGTATTTT.

A remark on this clonotype: Germline and junction disagree at one end, which may indicate a read error. V is TRBV7-2 and J is TRBJ2-7; 8 positions match TRBD1. This CDR3 has 16 residues. Germline V gene lookup returns CDR1 SGHTA and CDR2 FQGNSA. As DNA, the CDR3 is TGTGCAAGCAGCCCCTCCGGGAAACAGGGGGTTACCGAGAAGTACTTC. Protein sequence: CASSPSGKQGVTEKYF.

This clonotype occurred a few times. As DNA, the CDR3 is TGCAGCGGACAGGGGAATGAAGCCGGGGAGCTGTTTTTT. This encodes CSGQGNEAGELFF. V is TRBV29-1 and J is TRBJ2-2; 8 bases are shared with TRBD1. Germline CDR1 reads SQVTM; CDR2 reads ANQGSEA. Germline trimming cut 7 bases from V and 6 bases from J; bases unmatched to any gene: 7. The CDR3 contains 13 residues.

In its sample, this clonotype was seen a few times. The chain has TRBV12-3 or TRBV12-4 and TRBJ1-4; 11 positions match TRBD1. This CDR3 contains 18 residues. Unmatched junction bases numbered 14, after V lost 4 bases and J lost 7 bases. Here the CDR3 reads CASSYRGQGVLRGEKLFF. CDR3 in DNA: TGTGCCAGCAGTTATCGGGGACAGGGGGTTTTAAGGGGTGAAAAACTGTTTTTT.

The chain recombines TRBV7-2 with TRBJ2-7, with D maybe TRBD2 (5 bases). The CDR3 runs to 14 residues. CDR1 and CDR2 from the germline V gene are SGHTA and FQGNSA. Between the trimmed V and J ends, which lost 5 bases and 2 bases, there was a span of 13 bases. The CDR3 DNA follows: TGTGCCAGCAGCCAAGGGAGATTGGCCTACGAGCAGTACTTC. Its protein product is CASSQGRLAYEQYF.

This clonotype was observed a handful of times. The chain couples TRBV6-4 to TRBJ2-3; TRBD1 agrees at 12 bases. The CDR3 contains 16 residues. V shed 0 bases and J 4 bases; nucleotides not matched to a gene: 2. Per the germline V gene, CDR1 is MRHNA and CDR2 is SNTAGT. The CDR3 region has the DNA TGTGCCAGCAGTGACTCCGGGACAGGGGGCGCAGATACGCAGTATTTT. It codes for CASSDSGTGGADTQYF.

This clonotype occurred a few times. The chain combines TRBV6-1 with TRBJ2-5, with 8 bases aligning to TRBD1. CDR1 and CDR2 (germline): MNHNS, SASEGT. The V gene end was trimmed by 6 bases and the J gene end by 2 bases; junction bases not matched to a gene: 5. This CDR3 spans 14 amino acids. Here the CDR3 reads CASSRTGKQETQYF. The CDR3 DNA follows: TGTGCCAGCAGCAGGACAGGGAAACAAGAGACCCAGTACTTC.

The table lists this clonotype with a count of one. This chain uses TRBV12-3 or TRBV12-4 with TRBJ2-6; 7 positions agree with TRBD2. The CDR3 has 16 amino acids. The V and J ends lost 7 bases and 0 bases, in that order; junction bases with no gene match: 6. Here the CDR3 DNA reads TGTGCCAGCAACCTTAGCGGGCGCTCTGGGGCCAACGTCCTGACTTTC. Protein product: CASNLSGRSGANVLTF.

The chain uses TRBV12-3 or TRBV12-4 and TRBJ1-2, with D tentatively TRBD1 (5 bases). Between the trimmed V and J ends, which lost 0 bases and 3 bases, there was a span of 8 bases. CDR3 length: 14 amino acids. CDR3 bases: TGTGCCAGCAGTTTAGCGCGACAGTACTATGGCTACACCTTC. Its translation: CASSLARQYYGYTF.

The V call is TRBV6-2 or TRBV6-3, the J call TRBJ2-3; D is ambiguous. The CDR3 runs to 14 residues. Germline CDR1 reads MNHEY; CDR2 reads SVGEGT. Trimming took 6 bases from V and 1 from J, leaving 11 bases between them. DNA for the CDR3: TGTGCCAGCAGCTACCTCCGAGGCACAGATACGCAGTATTTT. Amino acids: CASSYLRGTDTQYF.

Many counts were recorded for this clonotype. The chain carries TRBV27 and TRBJ1-2; 7 bases agree with TRBD1. Germline V gives CDR1 MNHEY, CDR2 SMNVEV (reference sequence). V shed 5 bases, J shed 6 bases, and the junction held 6 bases outside the gene matches. The CDR3 has 13 amino acids. CDR3 amino acids: CASSGGQHNGYTF. The CDR3, as DNA: TGTGCCAGCAGTGGGGGACAGCACAATGGCTACACCTTC.

The chain joins TRBV10-3 to TRBJ2-1; TRBD2 is a possible D gene (6 bases). Germline loops: CDR1 ENHRY, CDR2 SYGVKD. CDR3 length equals 15 residues. Trimming cost V 7 bases and J 0 bases, with 13 bases left between them. The CDR3: CAINGRPSSYNEQFF. The CDR3 DNA is TGTGCCATCAACGGGAGACCGAGCTCCTACAATGAGCAGTTCTTC.

This clonotype was found a few times. The rearrangement links TRBV28 to TRBJ2-7; the D is unclear. The CDR3 runs 12 residues. Germline CDR1 MDHEN, CDR2 SYDVKM. With 8 bases removed from V and 3 bases from J, the gap between germline ends came to 11 bases. The CDR3 reads CASARPNYEQYF. The CDR3 DNA reads as TGTGCCAGCGCCCGACCCAACTACGAGCAGTACTTC.

The chain recombines TRBV5-4 with TRBJ1-1; TRBD1 matches 8 bases. CDR3 size: 14 residues. Germline values: CDR1 SGHNT, CDR2 YYREEE (reference sequence). Trimming took 4 bases from V and 3 from J; bases not matched to a gene: 5. CDR3 sequence reads: CASSRGQADTEAFF. Written as DNA, the CDR3 is TGTGCCAGCAGCAGGGGACAGGCCGACACTGAAGCTTTCTTT.

J is TRBJ2-1 and V is TRBV10-3; D call uncertain. V was cut by 5 bases and J by 8 bases, with 16 bases left in between. CDR3 length equals 14 residues. The germline CDR1 and CDR2 sequences are ENHRY and SYGVKD. In DNA form, the CDR3 reads TGTGCCATCAGTCGGGTTCATGTTTTCGATGAGCAGTTCTTC. It codes for CAISRVHVFDEQFF.

This clonotype was detected only a few times. The chain carries TRBV19 and TRBJ2-4, with 10 bases aligning to TRBD1. Germline V gene sequence: CDR1 LNHDA, CDR2 SQIVND (reference sequence). The CDR3 spans 15 residues. The trim removed 7 bases at V and 8 bases at J, leaving 11 bases unmatched. Here the CDR3 reads CASTSRTGGVYIQYF. In DNA form, the CDR3 reads TGTGCCAGTACCTCCCGGACAGGGGGTGTGTACATTCAGTACTTC.

This clonotype was seen a handful of times. V gene TRBV12-3 or TRBV12-4 combines with J gene TRBJ2-3, with 7 bases aligning to TRBD1. With V trimmed by 3 bases and J by 1 base, 16 bases remained unmatched. The CDR3 runs 19 residues. The CDR3 bases are TGTGCCAGCAGTTTTATCAACAGGGGCATGAGGGGTGGCACAGATACGCAGTATTTT. Protein: CASSFINRGMRGGTDTQYF.

About this clonotype: This could be a read error, since a much larger clone is one nucleotide away. The genes are TRBV6-1 and TRBJ1-2, with D maybe TRBD1 (5 bases). Germline-derived CDR1 and CDR2 are MNHNS and SASEGT. The CDR3 is 15 residues long. V lost 7 bases and J 6 bases, leaving 21 bases between the germline ends. CDR3 DNA sequence: TGTGCCAGCATTTACTCGATCGCGGGGCGGGATGGCTACACCTTC. Amino acid sequence: CASIYSIAGRDGYTF.

The chain is built from TRBV6-6 and TRBJ1-1; D might be TRBD1 (6 bases). V lost 2 bases and J 6 bases, leaving 10 bases between the germline ends. In germline, CDR1 is MNHNY, CDR2 SVGAGI (reference sequence). CDR3 length: 13 amino acids. Here the CDR3 reads CASSYTGAAEAFF. In DNA form, the CDR3 reads TGTGCCAGCAGTTACACGGGGGCCGCTGAAGCTTTCTTT.

The chain uses TRBV7-8 and TRBJ1-2; D perhaps matches TRBD1 (5 bases). V lost 7 bases and J 2 bases, leaving 17 bases between the germline ends. The CDR3 is 15 amino acids. Germline V gene lookup returns CDR1 SGHVS and CDR2 FQNEAQ. DNA for the CDR3: TGTGCCAGCATCCCCCAGGGTTCGGGGAACTATGGCTACACCTTC. Its translation is CASIPQGSGNYGYTF. Variable domain in full (rest from reference TRBV7-8 and TRBJ1-2): GAGVSQSPRYKVAKRGQDVALRCDPISGHVSLFWYQQALGQGPEFLTYFQNEAQLDKSGLPSDRFFAERPEGSVSTLKIQRTQQEDSAVYLCASIPQGSGNYGYTFGSGTRLTVV.

The chain couples TRBV19 to TRBJ1-1; the D is unclear. The CDR3 runs to 15 residues. Germline V gene data show CDR1 as LNHDA and CDR2 as SQIVND (reference sequence). The germline V and J ends were trimmed by 1 base and 3 bases, with 12 bases remaining between them. CDR3 in amino acids: CASSIVGLQDTEAFF. The DNA of the CDR3 is TGTGCCAGTAGTATAGTGGGTCTTCAGGACACTGAAGCTTTCTTT.

V gene TRBV7-9 combines with J gene TRBJ2-7; no clear D. V lost 1 base and J 3 bases, leaving 7 bases between the germline ends. CDR3 size: 13 residues. In germline, CDR1 is SEHNR, CDR2 FQNEAQ (reference sequence). The CDR3 DNA reads as TGTGCCAGCAGCTTAGTCCCGGACTACGAGCAGTACTTC. This sequence encodes CASSLVPDYEQYF. The full variable domain, completed using reference TRBV7-9 and TRBJ2-7, is DTGVSQNPRHKITKRGQNVTFRCDPISEHNRLYWYRQTLGQGPEFLTYFQNEAQLEKSRLLSDRFSAERPKGSFSTLEIQRTEQGDSAMYLCASSLVPDYEQYFGPGTRLTVT.

This clonotype was seen only a few times. The V gene is TRBV29-1, the J gene TRBJ2-5; D not certain. With 4 bases removed from V and 4 bases from J, the gap between germline ends came to 10 bases. Germline CDR1 SQVTM, CDR2 ANQGSEA. The CDR3 loop spans 12 amino acids. For the CDR3, the DNA is TGCAGCGTTGGTCCCGGCGGAGAGACCCAGTACTTC. This sequence encodes CSVGPGGETQYF.

The chain combines TRBV28 with TRBJ2-2, with 8 positions matching TRBD1. V was pared by 9 bases and J by 2 bases, with 11 bases of the junction left unmatched. Germline lookup yields CDR1 MDHEN and CDR2 SYDVKM. This CDR3 is built from 16 residues. As DNA, the CDR3 is TGTGCCAGTCAGAACCCGGACAGGGTAAACACCGGGGAGCTGTTTTTT. It encodes CASQNPDRVNTGELFF.

The chain is built from TRBV12-3 or TRBV12-4 and TRBJ2-7; D gene unclear. CDR3 length equals 15 residues. The V gene lost 5 bases and the J gene lost 4 bases, with 18 bases spanning the gap. The CDR3 DNA reads as TGTGCCAGCAGTCTTTTCGGTCCGGATGGGTACGAGCAGTACTTC. This translates into CASSLFGPDGYEQYF.

The chain combines TRBV28 with TRBJ1-4, with D unresolved. The CDR3 sequence is 15 residues long. V gave up 3 bases and J gave up 0 bases, with 8 bases separating them. Germline loops: CDR1 MDHEN, CDR2 SYDVKM. CDR3 in amino acids: CASSLGIATNEKLFF. DNA of the CDR3: TGTGCCAGCAGTTTGGGGATCGCAACTAATGAAAAACTGTTTTTT. Using reference TRBV28 and TRBJ1-4 for the parts outside the CDR3, the full variable domain is DVKVTQSSRYLVKRTGEKVFLECVQDMDHENMFWYRQDPGLGLRLIYFSYDVKMKEKGDIPEGYSVSREKKERFSLILESASTNQTSMYLCASSLGIATNEKLFFGSGTQLSVL.

The rearrangement uses TRBV28 and TRBJ2-7; possibly TRBD2 for D (6 bases). V lost 8 bases and J lost 0, with 20 bases in between. CDR1 and CDR2 from the germline V gene are MDHEN and SYDVKM. This CDR3 has 16 amino acids. CDR3 bases: TGTGCCAGCCACCTTTCAGGCGGGATCCCCTCCTACGAGCAGTACTTC. This translates into CASHLSGGIPSYEQYF.